This T cell receptor beta chain emerged from a study of T-cell reconstitution after alpha-beta-depleted transplantation in children. Unique molecular identifiers were incorporated during preparation of the TCRbeta library. TCRdb itself ran the PCR reads through MiXCR, one entry per CDR3 protein. The sample has 250,000 to 350,000 distinct CDR3 sequences, around 25% seen once. The length of the CDR3 is 17 residues. CDR1 MNHNS and CDR2 SASEGT come from the germline V gene. V was cut by 7 bases and J by 0 bases, with 21 bases left in between. Study-wide results and limits: T-cell counts and diversity were attributed mostly to newly produced T cells one year after transplant. Expanded graft clones, several hundred of them, were reportedly the source of alpha-beta T cells about two months after transplant. There were some patients whose high TCRbeta diversity at day 60 came from surviving recipient T cells and thymic progenitors.

In regard to this clonotype: Its antigen remains unidentified.

The origin of this receptor is a male patient between 5 and 17 years old who had a stem cell transplant for acute lymphoblastic leukemia, so the T cells may come from the graft donor. The specimen comprised PBMCs, mostly from graft donor cells, sampled 180 days after TCRalphabeta/CD19-depleted stem cell transplant. The chain combines TRBV6-1 with TRBJ1-1; no definite D call. The CDR3 protein is CASTQGGRVLMNTEAFF. In DNA form, the CDR3 reads TGTGCCAGCACGCAAGGAGGTAGGGTTCTCATGAACACTGAAGCTTTCTTT.